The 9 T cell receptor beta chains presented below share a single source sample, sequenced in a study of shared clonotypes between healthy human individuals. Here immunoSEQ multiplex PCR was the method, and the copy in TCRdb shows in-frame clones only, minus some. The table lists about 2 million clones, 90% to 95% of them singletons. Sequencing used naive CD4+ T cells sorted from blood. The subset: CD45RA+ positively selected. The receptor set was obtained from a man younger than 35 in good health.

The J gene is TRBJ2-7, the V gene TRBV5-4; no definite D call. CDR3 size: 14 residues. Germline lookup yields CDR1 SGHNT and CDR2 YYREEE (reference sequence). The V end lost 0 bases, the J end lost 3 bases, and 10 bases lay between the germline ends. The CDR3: CASSLGDRFYEQYF. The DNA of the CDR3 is TGTGCCAGCAGCTTGGGAGACCGATTCTACGAGCAGTACTTC.

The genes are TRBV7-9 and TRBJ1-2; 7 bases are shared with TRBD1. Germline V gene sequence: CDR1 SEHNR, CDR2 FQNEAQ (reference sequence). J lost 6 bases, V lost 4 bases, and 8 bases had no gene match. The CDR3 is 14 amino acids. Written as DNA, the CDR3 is TGTGCCAGCAGCTCGGGACAGTTCGAACATGGCTACACCTTC. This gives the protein CASSSGQFEHGYTF.

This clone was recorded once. The CDR3 DNA follows: TGTGCCAGCAGTTATCCCAAGCAGTACTTC. It yields the protein CASSYPKQYF. The chain is built from TRBV6-5 and TRBJ2-7; D gene ambiguous. The CDR3 is made up of 10 amino acids. Germline V gives CDR1 MNHEY, CDR2 SVGAGI. With 3 bases removed from V and 8 bases from J, the gap between germline ends came to 5 bases.

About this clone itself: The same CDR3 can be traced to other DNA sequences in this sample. CDR3 residues: CASSLSGFSYEQYF. In DNA, the CDR3 is TGTGCCAGCAGTTTATCGGGCTTCTCCTACGAGCAGTACTTC. The V call is TRBV27, the J call TRBJ2-7; D gene uncertain. V was shortened by 0 bases and J by 0 bases, with 6 bases between the two germline ends. The germline V gene has CDR1 MNHEY and CDR2 SMNVEV (reference sequence). The CDR3 runs 14 residues.

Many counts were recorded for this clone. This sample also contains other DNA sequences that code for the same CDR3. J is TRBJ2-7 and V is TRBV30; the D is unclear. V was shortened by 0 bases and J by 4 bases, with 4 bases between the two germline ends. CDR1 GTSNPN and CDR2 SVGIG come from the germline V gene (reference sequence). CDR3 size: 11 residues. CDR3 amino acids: CAWSVRYEQYF. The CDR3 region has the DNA TGTGCCTGGAGTGTTAGGTACGAGCAGTACTTC.

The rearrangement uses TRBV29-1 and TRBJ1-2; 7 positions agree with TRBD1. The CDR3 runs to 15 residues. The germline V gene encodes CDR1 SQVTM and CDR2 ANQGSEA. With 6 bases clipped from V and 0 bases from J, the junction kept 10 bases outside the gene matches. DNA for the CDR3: TGCAGCGTGCCCCCGCGGACAGGAGCTAACTATGGCTACACCTTC. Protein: CSVPPRTGANYGYTF.

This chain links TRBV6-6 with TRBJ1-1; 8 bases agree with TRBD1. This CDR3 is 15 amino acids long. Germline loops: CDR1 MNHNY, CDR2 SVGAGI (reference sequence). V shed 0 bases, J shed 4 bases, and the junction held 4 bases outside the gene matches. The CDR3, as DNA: TGTGCCAGCAGTTACTCGACAGGGGAAGGCACTGAAGCTTTCTTT. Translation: CASSYSTGEGTEAFF.

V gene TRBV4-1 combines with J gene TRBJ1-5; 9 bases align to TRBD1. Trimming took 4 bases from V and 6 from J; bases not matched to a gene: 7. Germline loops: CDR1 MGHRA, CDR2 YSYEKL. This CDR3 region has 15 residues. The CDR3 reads CASSRTGTGSQPQHF. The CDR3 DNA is TGCGCCAGCAGCCGGACCGGGACAGGGAGTCAGCCCCAGCATTTT.

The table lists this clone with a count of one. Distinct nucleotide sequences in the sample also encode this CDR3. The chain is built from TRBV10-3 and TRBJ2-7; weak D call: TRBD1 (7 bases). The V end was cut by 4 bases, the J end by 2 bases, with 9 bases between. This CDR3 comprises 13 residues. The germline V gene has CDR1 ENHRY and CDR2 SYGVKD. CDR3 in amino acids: CAISGGTAYEQYF. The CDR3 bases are TGTGCCATCAGTGGCGGGACAGCCTACGAGCAGTACTTC.